A selection of T cell receptor beta chains follows, all from one sample in a study of OX40 agonist ivuxolimab in advanced cancers. Assay: immunoSEQ multiplex PCR; the TCRdb copy retains only in-frame clones and omits some. The table includes about 35,000 clones, roughly four fifths detected once. Sequenced material: CD4+ or CD8+ T cells sorted from blood, taken in a trial of the OX40 agonist ivuxolimab. Receptors originate from an adult with an advanced solid tumor such as melanoma, head and neck, liver or kidney cancer. The CDR3 runs from the conserved cysteine through the conserved F or W. The D gene is left open where the match is weak. Clone size is given for some rows only: seen once, a few or many times, or a class if the clone is expanded.

clone size: -
V gene: TRBV27
D gene: -
J gene: TRBJ2-7
CDR3 DNA: TGTGCCAGCAGTTTTCGTATCGGTAGGGACGGACACTACGAGCAGTACTTC
CDR3 protein: CASSFRIGRDGHYEQYF

clone size: -
V gene: TRBV15
D gene: -
J gene: TRBJ2-1
CDR3 DNA: TGTGCCACCAGCAGGTTAACGGGACCGGCCGACAATGAGCAGTTCTTC
CDR3 protein: CATSRLTGPADNEQFF

clone size: -
V gene: TRBV10-3
D gene: -
J gene: TRBJ2-7
CDR3 DNA: TGTGCCATCAGGGGACACAGGGTGTTCGACGAGCAGTACTTC
CDR3 protein: CAIRGHRVFDEQYF

clone size: -
V gene: TRBV4-3
D gene: TRBD2
J gene: TRBJ2-5
CDR3 DNA: TGCGCCAGCAGCCCCGGAGCGGGGGGGCGGGAGACCCAGTACTTC
CDR3 protein: CASSPGAGGRETQYF

clone size: once
V gene: TRBV28
D gene: -
J gene: TRBJ1-1
CDR3 DNA: TGTGCCAGCAGTATACTACAAAAAGATAACACTGAAGCTTTCTTT
CDR3 protein: CASSILQKDNTEAFF

clone size: once
V gene: TRBV5-1
D gene: -
J gene: TRBJ1-1
CDR3 DNA: TGCGCCAGCAGCCCCGACATTCACACTGAAGCTTTCTTT
CDR3 protein: CASSPDIHTEAFF

clone size: -
V gene: TRBV29-1
D gene: TRBD2
J gene: TRBJ2-1
CDR3 DNA: TGCAGCGTTGAGGACTCCCTGTTAGCGGGGGGGCCTCACTACAATGAGCAGTTCTTC
CDR3 protein: CSVEDSLLAGGPHYNEQFF

clone size: -
V gene: TRBV29-1
D gene: TRBD1
J gene: TRBJ2-7
CDR3 DNA: TGCAGCGTTGGGTCACAGGGGGCGATCGACGAGCAGTACTTC
CDR3 protein: CSVGSQGAIDEQYF

clone size: -
V gene: TRBV9
D gene: -
J gene: TRBJ1-4
CDR3 DNA: TGTGCCAGCAGCGTAGCTACCGTGACCGCCGTCGCAACTAATGAAAAACTGTTTTTT
CDR3 protein: CASSVATVTAVATNEKLFF

clone size: -
V gene: TRBV9
D gene: -
J gene: TRBJ2-1
CDR3 DNA: TGTGCCAGCAGCGTAGAAGAGCGGGTGACCTACAATGAGCAGTTCTTC
CDR3 protein: CASSVEERVTYNEQFF

clone size: -
V gene: TRBV9
D gene: -
J gene: TRBJ2-1
CDR3 DNA: TGTGCCAGCAGCGTAGGGGACTCCTACTACAATGAGCAGTTCTTC
CDR3 protein: CASSVGDSYYNEQFF

clone size: -
V gene: TRBV28
D gene: -
J gene: TRBJ2-1
CDR3 DNA: TGTGCCAGCAGTTTAGGGCTTTCGGCGGTCGAGCAGTTCTTC
CDR3 protein: CASSLGLSAVEQFF

clone size: -
V gene: TRBV6-5
D gene: TRBD1
J gene: TRBJ1-5
CDR3 DNA: TGTGCCGGCGGGACAGGCGATAGCAATCAGCCCCAGCATTTT
CDR3 protein: CAGGTGDSNQPQHF

clone size: -
V gene: TRBV28
D gene: -
J gene: TRBJ1-4
CDR3 DNA: TGTGCCAGCAGTTTATGGGGGCAGGGGCCTGGTGAAAAACTGTTTTTT
CDR3 protein: CASSLWGQGPGEKLFF

clone size: -
V gene: TRBV9
D gene: -
J gene: TRBJ2-7
CDR3 DNA: TGTGCCAGCAGCGTAGAGGCAGGGCCGGCCTACGAGCAGTACTTC
CDR3 protein: CASSVEAGPAYEQYF

clone size: -
V gene: TRBV6-1
D gene: TRBD2
J gene: TRBJ2-7
CDR3 DNA: TGTGCCAGCAGTGAATGGGGGACTAGCGGAGCCTACGAGCAGTACTTC
CDR3 protein: CASSEWGTSGAYEQYF

clone size: -
V gene: TRBV5-1
D gene: -
J gene: TRBJ2-1
CDR3 DNA: TGCGCCAGCAGCCCCACGGGTCTTGATAATGAGCAGTTCTTC
CDR3 protein: CASSPTGLDNEQFF

clone size: -
V gene: TRBV30
D gene: TRBD1
J gene: TRBJ1-2
CDR3 DNA: TGTGCCTGGACTTTTCCGGGACAGTACTATGGCTACACCTTC
CDR3 protein: CAWTFPGQYYGYTF

clone size: -
V gene: TRBV2
D gene: TRBD2
J gene: TRBJ2-7
CDR3 DNA: TGTGCCAGCAGCGAGAGCGGGAGAGGGTTCTACGAGCAGTACTTC
CDR3 protein: CASSESGRGFYEQYF

clone size: -
V gene: TRBV7-3
D gene: -
J gene: TRBJ2-7
CDR3 DNA: TGTGCCAGCAGCACGGGGAGTGGGGAGCAGTACTTC
CDR3 protein: CASSTGSGEQYF

clone size: once
V gene: TRBV27
D gene: -
J gene: TRBJ2-1
CDR3 DNA: TGTGCCAGCAGTTTATCTGGAGGGTCCTACAATGAGCAGTTCTTC
CDR3 protein: CASSLSGGSYNEQFF

clone size: -
V gene: TRBV13
D gene: TRBD1
J gene: TRBJ2-1
CDR3 DNA: TGTGCCAGCAGCGGCCCGGACAGGGGCCAACACGAGCGGGGAAGCTCCTACAATGAGCAGTTCTTC
CDR3 protein: CASSGPDRGQHERGSSYNEQFF

clone size: -
V gene: TRBV5-1
D gene: -
J gene: TRBJ2-4
CDR3 DNA: TGCGCCAGCAGCTTGGAACAGATGACCAAAAACATTCAGTACTTC
CDR3 protein: CASSLEQMTKNIQYF

clone size: -
V gene: TRBV27
D gene: TRBD1
J gene: TRBJ2-1
CDR3 DNA: TGTGCCAGCAGTTTATCATTTCCGGGGACAGGGTTTGATGAGCAGTTCTTC
CDR3 protein: CASSLSFPGTGFDEQFF

clone size: -
V gene: TRBV4-1
D gene: -
J gene: TRBJ1-1
CDR3 DNA: TGCGCCAGCAGCCAAGGCCTGGGGGCGCGGAGCACTGAAGCTTTCTTT
CDR3 protein: CASSQGLGARSTEAFF

clone size: -
V gene: TRBV7-8
D gene: -
J gene: TRBJ2-7
CDR3 DNA: TGTGCCAGCGCTACATCTTCGAGGCTTGAGGTCTACGAGCAGTACTTC
CDR3 protein: CASATSSRLEVYEQYF

clone size: -
V gene: TRBV27
D gene: TRBD2
J gene: TRBJ2-1
CDR3 DNA: TGTGCCAGAAGGGGCCCCCTTGGGCAGCGGGAGGGGAATGAGCAGTTCTTC
CDR3 protein: CARRGPLGQREGNEQFF

clone size: -
V gene: TRBV5-6
D gene: TRBD2
J gene: TRBJ2-1
CDR3 DNA: TGTGCCAGCAGCTTGATGGTTAGAGGGCGGGGGGGCCCCGAGCAGTTCTTC
CDR3 protein: CASSLMVRGRGGPEQFF